A selection of T cell receptor beta chains follows, all from one sample in a study of Ad26.COV2.S vaccination and SARS-CoV-2 variants. Sequenced by immunoSEQ multiplex PCR; TCRdb stores in-frame clones only, minus some. In the table there are about 350,000 clones, under 95% of which are singletons. Specimen: peripheral blood, collected after recovery from COVID-19. Every receptor here comes from a human donor who had recovered from COVID-19. CDR3s include the opening cysteine and the closing phenylalanine or tryptophan. D genes are given only for firm matches. The size entry is marked missing in some rows and otherwise reads once, few, many or a size class.

.	.	TRBJ2-5	TRBV5-1	CASSRDTQETQYF	TGCGCCAGCAGCCGGGACACTCAAGAGACCCAGTACTTC
.	.	TRBJ2-7	TRBV5-4	CASSVPGQLSYEQYF	TGTGCCAGCAGCGTCCCTGGACAGCTCTCCTACGAGCAGTACTTC
.	.	TRBJ2-5	TRBV27	CASSFRVGPDQETQYF	TGTGCCAGCAGTTTCAGGGTTGGCCCTGATCAAGAGACCCAGTACTTC
.	.	TRBJ1-2	TRBV5-1	CASSLVEGYGYTF	TGCGCCAGCAGCCTAGTAGAAGGTTACGGCTACACCTTC
.	.	TRBJ2-3	TRBV12-3/TRBV12-4	CASSLSTDTQYF	TGTGCCAGCAGTTTGAGCACAGATACGCAGTATTTT
.	.	TRBJ1-1	TRBV6-1	CASSEWSTNTEAFF	TGTGCCAGCAGTGAGTGGTCGACGAACACTGAAGCTTTCTTT
.	.	TRBJ2-5	TRBV5-4	CASSPGNSRAQYF	TGTGCCAGCAGCCCAGGGAACTCGAGGGCCCAGTACTTC
.	once	TRBJ2-7	TRBV6-5	CASSSGLEQYF	TGTGCCAGCAGTTCCGGACTCGAGCAGTACTTC
.	.	TRBJ1-1	TRBV5-4	CASSLEVDSTEAFF	TGTGCCAGCAGCTTGGAAGTCGACAGCACTGAAGCTTTCTTT
.	.	TRBJ2-1	TRBV5-6	CASSDTGAGVNEQFF	TGTGCCAGCAGCGATACCGGGGCAGGGGTCAATGAGCAGTTCTTC
.	.	TRBJ1-6	TRBV7-2	CASSDGLPPDSPLHF	TGTGCCAGCAGCGACGGCCTCCCGCCCGATTCACCCCTCCACTTT
TRBD2	.	TRBJ2-7	TRBV7-9	CASSLAGGNLAEQYF	TGTGCCAGCAGCTTAGCGGGGGGGAACCTGGCCGAGCAGTACTTC
.	.	TRBJ2-3	TRBV11-2	CASSRRSLRDTQYF	TGTGCCAGCAGCCGTCGGAGTCTAAGAGATACGCAGTATTTT
.	.	TRBJ1-5	TRBV4-3	CASSQETGNQPQHF	TGCGCCAGCAGCCAAGAGACAGGCAATCAGCCCCAGCATTTT
.	.	TRBJ1-2	TRBV7-2	CASSVARASYGYTF	TGTGCCAGCAGCGTCGCCCGGGCCTCCTATGGCTACACCTTC
TRBD1	.	TRBJ2-7	TRBV19	CASSLTGAYEQYF	TGTGCCAGTTCGCTGACAGGGGCCTACGAGCAGTACTTC
TRBD2	.	TRBJ2-1	TRBV5-1	CASSLGPLFGGGTSYNEQFF	TGCGCCAGCAGCTTGGGCCCCCTATTCGGCGGGGGGACCTCCTACAATGAGCAGTTCTTC
TRBD1	.	TRBJ2-1	TRBV5-6	CASSFRGQGYNEQFF	TGTGCCAGCAGCTTTAGGGGACAGGGGTACAATGAGCAGTTCTTC
.	.	TRBJ1-1	TRBV7-9	CASSLGGGLNTEAFF	TGTGCCAGCAGCTTAGGCGGGGGGTTGAACACTGAAGCTTTCTTT
.	.	TRBJ2-6	TRBV12-2	CASRSQVVAQGASGANVLTF	.